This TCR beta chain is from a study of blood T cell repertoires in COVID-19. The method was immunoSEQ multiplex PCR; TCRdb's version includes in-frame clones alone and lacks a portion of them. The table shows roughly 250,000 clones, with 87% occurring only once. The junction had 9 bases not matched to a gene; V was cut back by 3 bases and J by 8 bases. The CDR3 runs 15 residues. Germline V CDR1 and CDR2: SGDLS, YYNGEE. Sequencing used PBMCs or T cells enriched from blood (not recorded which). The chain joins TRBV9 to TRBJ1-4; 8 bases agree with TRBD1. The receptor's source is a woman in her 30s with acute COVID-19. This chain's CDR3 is CASSEGQGAGEKLFF. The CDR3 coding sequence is TGTGCCAGCAGCGAAGGGCAGGGGGCAGGAGAAAAACTGTTTTTT.